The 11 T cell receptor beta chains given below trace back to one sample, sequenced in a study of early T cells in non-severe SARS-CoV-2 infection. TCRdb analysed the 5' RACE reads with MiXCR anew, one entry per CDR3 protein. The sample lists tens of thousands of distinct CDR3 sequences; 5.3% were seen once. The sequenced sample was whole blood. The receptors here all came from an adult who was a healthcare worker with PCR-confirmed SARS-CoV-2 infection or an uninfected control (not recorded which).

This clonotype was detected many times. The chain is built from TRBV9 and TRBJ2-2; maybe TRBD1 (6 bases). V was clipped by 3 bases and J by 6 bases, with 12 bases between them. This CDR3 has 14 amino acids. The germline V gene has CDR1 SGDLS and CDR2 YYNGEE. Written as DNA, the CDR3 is TGTGCCAGCAGCGGGGGGCCGCCGGCCGGGGAGCTGTTTTTT. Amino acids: CASSGGPPAGELFF.

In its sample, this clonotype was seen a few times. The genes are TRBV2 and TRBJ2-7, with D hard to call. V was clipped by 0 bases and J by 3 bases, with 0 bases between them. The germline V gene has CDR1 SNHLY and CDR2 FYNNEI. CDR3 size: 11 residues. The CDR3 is CASSEAYEQYF. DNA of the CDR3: TGTGCCAGCAGTGAAGCCTACGAGCAGTACTTC.

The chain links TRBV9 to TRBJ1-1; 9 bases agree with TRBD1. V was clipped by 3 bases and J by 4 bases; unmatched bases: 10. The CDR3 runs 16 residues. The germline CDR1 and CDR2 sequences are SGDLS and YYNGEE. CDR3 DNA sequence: TGTGCCAGCAGCGCCACAGGGGGCAGGTTGAGCACTGAAGCTTTCTTT. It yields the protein CASSATGGRLSTEAFF.

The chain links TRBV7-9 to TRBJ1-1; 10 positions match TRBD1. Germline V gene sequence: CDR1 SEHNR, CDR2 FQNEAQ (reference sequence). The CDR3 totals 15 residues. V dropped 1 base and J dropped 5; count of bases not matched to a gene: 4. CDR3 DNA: TGTGCCAGCAGCTTAGTCCGGACAGGGGGGACTGAAGCTTTCTTT. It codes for CASSLVRTGGTEAFF.

The CDR3 region has the DNA TGTGCCAGCAGTGGGACAGGAGGCTACAATGAGCAGTTCTTC. This encodes CASSGTGGYNEQFF. This chain connects TRBV28 to TRBJ2-1, with 8 nucleotides matching TRBD1. CDR1 and CDR2 from the germline V gene are MDHEN and SYDVKM. V shed 5 bases, J shed 3 bases, and the junction held 3 bases outside the gene matches. The CDR3 length is 14 residues.

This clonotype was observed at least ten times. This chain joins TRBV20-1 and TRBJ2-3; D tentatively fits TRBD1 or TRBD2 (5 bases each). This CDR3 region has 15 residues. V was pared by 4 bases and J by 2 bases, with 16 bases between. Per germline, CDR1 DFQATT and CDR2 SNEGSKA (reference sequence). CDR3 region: CSAISPRDHTDTQYF. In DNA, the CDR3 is TGCAGTGCTATTTCCCCCCGGGACCACACAGATACGCAGTATTTT.

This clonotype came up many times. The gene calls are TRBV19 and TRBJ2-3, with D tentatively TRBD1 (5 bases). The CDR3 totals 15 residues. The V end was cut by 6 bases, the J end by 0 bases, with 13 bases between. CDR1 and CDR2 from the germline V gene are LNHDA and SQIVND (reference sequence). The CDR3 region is CASSIGAASTDTQYF. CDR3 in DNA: TGTGCCAGTAGCATTGGGGCTGCTAGCACAGATACGCAGTATTTT.

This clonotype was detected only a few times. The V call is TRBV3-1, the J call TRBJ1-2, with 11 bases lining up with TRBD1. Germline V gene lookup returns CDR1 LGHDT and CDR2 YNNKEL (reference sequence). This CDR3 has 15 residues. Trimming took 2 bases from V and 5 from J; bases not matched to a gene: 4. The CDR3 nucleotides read TGTGCCAGCAGCCAACTCAGGGACAGGGGGTATGGCTACACCTTC. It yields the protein CASSQLRDRGYGYTF.

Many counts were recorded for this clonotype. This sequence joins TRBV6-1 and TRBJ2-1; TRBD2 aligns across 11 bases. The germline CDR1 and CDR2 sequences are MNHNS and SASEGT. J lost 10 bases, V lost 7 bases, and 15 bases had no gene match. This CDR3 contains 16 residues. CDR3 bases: TGTGCCAGCAATTATCCCGTAGCGGGAGGGCCGGGAGAGCAGTTCTTC. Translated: CASNYPVAGGPGEQFF.

The CDR3, as DNA: TGTGCCAGCTCAGGGGGGACAGACCCCTACGAGCAGTACTTC. Amino acids: CASSGGTDPYEQYF. The V call is TRBV18, the J call TRBJ2-7; D possibly corresponds to TRBD1 (7 bases). From germline, CDR1 is KGHSH and CDR2 LQKENI. Deletions cut 5 bases from V and 2 bases from J, with 13 bases between. There are 14 residues in the CDR3.

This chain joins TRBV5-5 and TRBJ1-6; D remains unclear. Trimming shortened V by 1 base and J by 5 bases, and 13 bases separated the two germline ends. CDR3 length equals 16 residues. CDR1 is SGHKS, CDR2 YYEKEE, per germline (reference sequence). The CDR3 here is CASSLTLDGNNSPLHF. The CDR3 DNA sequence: TGTGCCAGCAGCTTGACCCTAGACGGGAATAATTCACCCCTCCACTTT.